This record looks at one T cell receptor (beta chain) sequence and its context. Antigen specificity is unknown. This CDR3 region has 17 residues. Germline V gives CDR1 SGDLS, CDR2 YYNGEE. V lost 3 bases and J lost 1; bases outside the gene matches: 7. The data derive from a study of shared clonotypes between healthy human individuals. Across the whole study: Plates per donor: three CD4 naive, three CD4 memory, two CD8 naive, one CD8 memory.

Regarding the study as a whole: Shared across a handful of donors were around 5% of the naive CD4 clonotypes. What naive subsets generally showed was a larger estimated richness than memory subsets showed.

In the original analysis: ImmunoSEQ junction-only sequences lacked quality scores, so their filtering differed. TCRdb's table, derived via immunoSEQ multiplex PCR, lists solely in-frame clones and lacks some. D and trimming come from the DNA, and the V and J calls and clone size come from that table. The sample shows about 2 million clones, about 95% of them seen only once. Naive CD8 cells, CD45RO-negative and positively selected for CCR7, excluded terminally differentiated effector memory CD45RA+ cells. Material: naive CD8+ T cells sorted from blood. The chain combines TRBV9 with TRBJ1-6; 7 bases align to TRBD1. The source is a young man in good health. CDR3 protein: CASSATGSLSYNSPLHF. Here the CDR3 DNA reads TGTGCCAGCAGCGCGACAGGGAGTTTGTCCTATAATTCACCCCTCCACTTT.